The 21 T cell receptor beta chains reported below all come from one sample, sequenced in a study of regulatory T cells in long-lasting Graves disease. To make TCR beta libraries, researchers used iRepertoire HTBI primers and Arm-PCR of CDR3 regions. Using its own MiXCR run on the multiplex PCR reads, TCRdb lists one record per CDR3 protein. The sample has 310,000 or so distinct CDR3 sequences, roughly a fifth seen once. The time point: persistent/refractory GD, antithyroid drugs over 5 years with positive TRAb. RNA extracted from PBMCs served as the sequencing template. The sequenced sample was peripheral blood mononuclear cells (PBMCs), obtained when the disease was refractory, from a patient treated with antithyroid drugs. The receptor source for this set is a female donor with Graves disease.

The rearrangement joins TRBV6-1 to TRBJ2-7; D possibly corresponds to TRBD1 (5 bases). Germline V gene lookup returns CDR1 MNHNS and CDR2 SASEGT. The CDR3 runs 15 residues. Trimming left V 5 bases short and J 1 base short, with 15 bases between. The CDR3 sequence is CASSRTLKASYEQYF. The DNA of the CDR3 is TGTGCCAGCAGTAGGACACTTAAAGCATCCTACGAGCAGTACTTC.

This clonotype was counted only a few times. The chain couples TRBV12-3 or TRBV12-4 to TRBJ2-5; 9 nucleotides align to TRBD1. V lost 6 bases and J lost 7; bases outside the gene matches: 9. The CDR3 totals 14 residues. The CDR3 loop is CASRRDREFGTQYF. The CDR3 DNA sequence: TGTGCCAGCAGACGGGACAGGGAATTCGGGACCCAGTACTTC.

The genes are TRBV2 and TRBJ1-4; D perhaps matches TRBD1 (6 bases). The CDR3 is 14 amino acids. With 4 bases removed from V and 8 bases from J, the gap between germline ends came to 14 bases. Germline V gene sequence: CDR1 SNHLY, CDR2 FYNNEI. CDR3 residues: CASSVNRAGEKLFF. CDR3 bases: TGTGCCAGCAGTGTTAACAGGGCAGGCGAAAAACTGTTTTTT.

V and J are TRBV20-1 and TRBJ2-1; 12 bases map to TRBD2. The V gene's germline CDR1 is DFQATT and CDR2 SNEGSKA (reference sequence). The CDR3 is 17 residues long. J was trimmed by 8 bases and V by 3 bases; bases with no gene match: 14. The DNA of the CDR3 is TGCAGTGCTAGCCCTTGGGTGCTAGCGGGAGGGTCGGATGAGCAGTTCTTC. Residues: CSASPWVLAGGSDEQFF.

This clonotype was counted a few times. The CDR3 nucleotides read TGTGCCAGTAGTACCGCGGACAGGGGGCTCGACACCGGGGAGCTGTTTTTT. This sequence encodes CASSTADRGLDTGELFF. This chain links TRBV19 with TRBJ2-2; TRBD1 matches at 11 bases. The V segment lost 4 bases and the J segment 3 bases; nucleotides outside the gene matches: 7. CDR1 and CDR2 (germline): LNHDA, SQIVND (reference sequence). This CDR3 comprises 17 residues.

This clonotype was observed a few times. The chain links TRBV29-1 to TRBJ2-2, with D uncertain. The germline V and J ends were trimmed by 2 bases and 1 base, with 5 bases remaining between them. The CDR3 has 13 amino acids. Germline V CDR1 and CDR2: SQVTM, ANQGSEA. The CDR3 DNA sequence: TGCAGCGTTGAACAGGAGAACACCGGGGAGCTGTTTTTT. It yields the protein CSVEQENTGELFF.

The chain joins TRBV30 to TRBJ2-7; 10 bases fit TRBD1. Germline CDR1 GTSNPN, CDR2 SVGIG (reference sequence). The junction had 7 bases not matched to a gene; V was cut back by 4 bases and J by 4 bases. The CDR3 is 14 residues long. CDR3 amino acids: CAWTLRQGAYEQYF. The CDR3, as DNA: TGTGCCTGGACCCTCCGACAGGGGGCATACGAGCAGTACTTC.

V is TRBV18 and J is TRBJ1-1, with D unclear. Germline values: CDR1 KGHSH, CDR2 LQKENI. CDR3 length: 16 residues. The V end was cut by 6 bases, the J end by 4 bases, with 21 bases between. The CDR3 nucleotides read TGTGCCAGCTCCCGTTTCTCTGTGGCTGGGAGCACTGAAGCTTTCTTT. It encodes CASSRFSVAGSTEAFF.

This clonotype was detected many times. The rearrangement joins TRBV12-3 or TRBV12-4 to TRBJ1-4, with D unclear. The CDR3 has 14 residues. The V gene lost 1 base and the J gene lost 5 bases, with 8 bases spanning the gap. The CDR3 region has the DNA TGTGCCAGCAGTTTAGAGGGCCTAAATGAAAAACTGTTTTTT. This translates into CASSLEGLNEKLFF.

This chain links TRBV12-3 or TRBV12-4 with TRBJ2-6; D might be TRBD1 (5 bases). Trimming cost V 7 bases and J 2 bases, with 12 bases left between them. This CDR3 has 15 residues. The CDR3 here is CASTSVGAGANVLTF. The CDR3 nucleotides are TGTGCCAGCACCTCCGTAGGGGCTGGGGCCAACGTCCTGACTTTC.

Only a few counts were recorded for this clonotype. CDR3 loop: CSARAGGPYEQYF. CDR3 DNA sequence: TGCAGTGCTAGAGCGGGAGGCCCCTACGAGCAGTACTTC. The rearrangement uses TRBV20-1 and TRBJ2-7, with 7 bases matching TRBD2. Germline-derived CDR1 and CDR2 are DFQATT and SNEGSKA (reference sequence). The CDR3 has 13 residues. The trim removed 1 base at V and 2 bases at J, leaving 2 bases unmatched.

The chain combines TRBV12-3 or TRBV12-4 with TRBJ1-3, with D unclear. This CDR3 is built from 18 residues. The V end lost 2 bases, the J end lost 0 bases, and 17 bases lay between the germline ends. The DNA for the CDR3 is TGTGCCAGCAGTTTACAGGTTGGCAGCATCCTCTCTGGAAACACCATATATTTT. Translated, it gives CASSLQVGSILSGNTIYF.

The V call is TRBV7-2, the J call TRBJ2-3; either TRBD1 or TRBD2 may supply D (5 bases each). Germline V gives CDR1 SGHTA, CDR2 FQGNSA. Between the trimmed V and J ends, which lost 5 bases and 5 bases, there was a span of 14 bases. This CDR3 comprises 14 residues. The CDR3 loop reads CASSIAGTEDTQYF. For the CDR3, the DNA is TGTGCCAGCAGCATCGCCGGGACCGAAGATACGCAGTATTTT.

This clonotype has at least ten counts. The rearrangement joins TRBV7-2 to TRBJ2-6; D call uncertain. Per the germline V gene, CDR1 is SGHTA and CDR2 is FQGNSA. The V end was cut by 1 base, the J end by 1 base, with 8 bases between. The CDR3 sequence is 16 residues long. DNA for the CDR3: TGTGCCAGCAGCTTAGATACCGGATCTGGGGCCAACGTCCTGACTTTC. Protein: CASSLDTGSGANVLTF.

This clonotype has a count of ten or more. The gene calls are TRBV28 and TRBJ1-1; D call uncertain. CDR1 is MDHEN and CDR2 is SYDVKM in the germline V gene. CDR3 length: 14 amino acids. V shed 4 bases and J shed 1 base, with 10 bases lying between them. The DNA for the CDR3 is TGTGCCAGCAGTTCAAGACATAAGAACACTGAAGCTTTCTTT. It is translated as CASSSRHKNTEAFF.

This clonotype was found many times. CDR3 bases: TGTGCCAGCAGGTCTCCGGGGCCATACACTGAAGCTTTCTTT. Translating gives CASRSPGPYTEAFF. The chain has TRBV28 and TRBJ1-1; TRBD1 might be the D (5 bases). The length of the CDR3 is 14 residues. Trimming shortened V by 6 bases and J by 3 bases, and 14 bases separated the two germline ends. Germline loops: CDR1 MDHEN, CDR2 SYDVKM.

For the CDR3, the DNA is TGTGCCAGCAGTTACAACGTTGTGGGAGGGGTACCAGATACGCAGTATTTT. Amino acid sequence: CASSYNVVGGVPDTQYF. V gene TRBV6-5 combines with J gene TRBJ2-3; the match to TRBD2 covers 7 bases. V dropped 2 bases and J dropped 4; count of bases not matched to a gene: 12. The CDR3 is 17 residues long. Germline CDR1 MNHEY, CDR2 SVGAGI.

The V and J genes are TRBV7-2 and TRBJ2-7; perhaps TRBD2 as D (5 bases). Germline loops: CDR1 SGHTA, CDR2 FQGNSA. This CDR3 spans 11 amino acids. V lost 1 base, J lost 10 bases, and 8 bases lay in between. As DNA, the CDR3 is TGTGCCAGCAGCTTAGGAGGGATCCAGTACTTC. Its translation: CASSLGGIQYF.

At least ten counts were recorded for this clonotype. The V gene is TRBV28, the J gene TRBJ1-1; 10 bases fit TRBD1. The CDR3 length is 16 residues. CDR1 is MDHEN and CDR2 is SYDVKM in the germline V gene. Losses at the gene ends were 7 bases for V and 3 bases for J; bases not matched to a gene: 11. In DNA, the CDR3 is TGTGCCAGCACGACAGGGGGCATCGCGTTGTACACTGAAGCTTTCTTT. Translated, it gives CASTTGGIALYTEAFF.

DNA for the CDR3: TGTGCCAGCTCACCCCTGGACAGCCACTACGAGCAGTACTTC. Its translation: CASSPLDSHYEQYF. This chain connects TRBV18 to TRBJ2-7; possibly TRBD1 for D (6 bases). The V gene lost 3 bases and the J gene lost 3 bases, with 12 bases spanning the gap. The CDR3 is made up of 14 amino acids. Germline assignment: CDR1 KGHSH and CDR2 LQKENI.

On this clonotype: A much larger clone sits a single nucleotide away, making a read error possible. The V and J genes are TRBV6-1 and TRBJ2-7, with TRBD2 matching 7 bases. The germline V gene encodes CDR1 MNHNS and CDR2 SASEGT. The CDR3 contains 15 residues. The CDR3 here is CANSVAPSGVYEQYF. CDR3 nucleotides: TGTGCCAACAGTGTGGCGCCAAGCGGGGTCTACGAGCAGTACTTC.